One sample yielded the 16 T cell receptor beta chains listed below, sequenced in a study of blood T cell repertoires in COVID-19. Libraries were prepared by immunoSEQ multiplex PCR; TCRdb keeps only in-frame clonotypes and omits some of them. This sample has 90,000 or so clones, with approximately 81% found just once. The sequencing input was peripheral blood. These receptor sequences come from a man aged 80 or over with active or convalescent COVID-19.

The gene calls are TRBV28 and TRBJ1-6; no clear D. Looked up from germline, CDR1 is MDHEN and CDR2 is SYDVKM. This CDR3 region has 13 residues. V lost 8 bases and J 5 bases, leaving 10 bases between the germline ends. The CDR3 nucleotides are TGTGCCAGCGGGAGACAAAATAATTCACCCCTCCACTTT. Translation: CASGRQNNSPLHF.

The chain has TRBV7-9 and TRBJ2-2, with a tentative D call TRBD1 (5 bases). Trimming shortened V by 1 base and J by 5 bases, and 8 bases separated the two germline ends. The CDR3 length is 14 residues. Germline assignment: CDR1 SEHNR and CDR2 FQNEAQ (reference sequence). The CDR3 coding sequence is TGTGCCAGCAGCTTAGGGACAACAACCGGGGAGCTGTTTTTT. It specifies CASSLGTTTGELFF.

This clone was counted a single time. As DNA, the CDR3 is TGTGCCAGTAGCCAGGCCCGAGTTCGCAACACCATATATTTT. Protein: CASSQARVRNTIYF. V usage is TRBV19 and J usage is TRBJ1-3; D is unclear. The CDR3 sequence is 14 residues long. The V gene's germline CDR1 is LNHDA and CDR2 SQIVND (reference sequence). V gave up 6 bases and J gave up 7 bases, with 16 bases separating them.

This chain joins TRBV5-8 and TRBJ2-3; perhaps TRBD1 as D (6 bases). Trimming removed 4 bases from V and 0 bases from J, with 15 bases in between. CDR3 size: 16 residues. The germline gives CDR1 SGHTS, CDR2 YDEGEE. Here the CDR3 reads CASSRQGRASTDTQYF. The CDR3 bases are TGTGCCAGCAGCCGCCAGGGGCGGGCTAGCACAGATACGCAGTATTTT.

This chain uses TRBV18 with TRBJ1-5, with 9 bases aligning to TRBD1. The CDR3 covers 18 residues. Germline CDR1 is KGHSH and CDR2 is LQKENI. V lost 5 bases and J lost 0; bases outside the gene matches: 11. The CDR3 protein is CASSTTGTGPNSNQPQHF. CDR3 DNA: TGTGCCAGCTCAACCACCGGGACAGGGCCTAATAGCAATCAGCCCCAGCATTTT. Filled out from reference TRBV18 and TRBJ1-5, the complete variable domain reads NAGVMQNPRHLVRRRGQEARLRCSPMKGHSHVYWYRQLPEEGLKFMVYLQKENIIDESGMPKERFSAEFPKEGPSILRIQQVVRGDSAAYFCASSTTGTGPNSNQPQHFGDGTRLSIL.

This CDR3 reads CASRQGEGSYEQYF. CDR3 DNA: TGTGCCAGCCGACAGGGGGAGGGCTCCTACGAGCAGTACTTC. The chain links TRBV6-6 to TRBJ2-7; 9 bases match TRBD1. Per the germline V gene, CDR1 is MNHNY and CDR2 is SVGAGI (reference sequence). The CDR3 is 14 residues long. Germline trimming cut 8 bases from V and 0 bases from J; bases unmatched to any gene: 5.

This clone was seen just once. The V and J genes are TRBV5-5 and TRBJ2-4, with 7 positions matching TRBD1. The germline CDR1 and CDR2 sequences are SGHKS and YYEKEE (reference sequence). There are 16 residues in the CDR3. V shed 4 bases, J shed 4 bases, and the junction held 11 bases outside the gene matches. The CDR3 protein is CASSDQPGQKKNIQYF. The CDR3 DNA follows: TGTGCCAGCAGCGACCAACCGGGACAGAAAAAAAACATTCAGTACTTC.

V and J are TRBV20-1 and TRBJ1-1; 10 bases are a match to TRBD1. The CDR3 is made up of 14 amino acids. Germline CDR1 DFQATT, CDR2 SNEGSKA (reference sequence). The ends lost 3 bases at V and 5 bases at J; junction bases unmatched: 6. The CDR3 region has the DNA TGCAGTGCTAGTCCCGGGACAGGGGTGACTGAAGCTTTCTTT. It is translated as CSASPGTGVTEAFF.

V gene TRBV5-4 combines with J gene TRBJ1-6; 8 bases agree with TRBD1. The CDR3 is 16 amino acids. Germline-derived CDR1 and CDR2 are SGHNT and YYREEE (reference sequence). V gave up 0 bases and J gave up 6 bases; unmatched junction bases: 5. CDR3 residues: CASSLGGQGFNSPLHF. The CDR3 DNA is TGTGCCAGCAGCTTGGGTGGACAGGGATTTAATTCACCCCTCCACTTT. Drawing the rest from reference TRBV5-4 and TRBJ1-6, the complete variable domain is ETGVTQSPTHLIKTRGQQVTLRCSSQSGHNTVSWYQQALGQGPQFIFQYYREEENGRGNFPPRFSGLQFPNYSSELNVNALELDDSALYLCASSLGGQGFNSPLHFGNGTRLTVT.

This chain links TRBV27 with TRBJ2-5; 7 nucleotides line up with TRBD1. With 6 bases clipped from V and 5 bases from J, the junction kept 15 bases outside the gene matches. The germline V gene encodes CDR1 MNHEY and CDR2 SMNVEV (reference sequence). The CDR3 length is 16 residues. CDR3 DNA sequence: TGTGCCAGCAGAGACCCGACAGGGTCTGGGGTGGAGACCCAGTACTTC. It specifies CASRDPTGSGVETQYF.

The chain joins TRBV18 to TRBJ1-3; D remains ambiguous. CDR3 length: 16 amino acids. Germline V gives CDR1 KGHSH, CDR2 LQKENI. Trimming pared 0 bases from V and 0 bases from J, leaving 9 bases between. CDR3 bases: TGTGCCAGCTCACCACCCGCGGGCGTCTCTGGAAACACCATATATTTT. Residues: CASSPPAGVSGNTIYF.

This clone has a handful of counts. V and J are TRBV5-4 and TRBJ2-1, with TRBD2 identical over 7 bases. Unmatched junction bases numbered 4, after V lost 3 bases and J lost 1 base. CDR3 length equals 15 residues. The germline gives CDR1 SGHNT, CDR2 YYREEE (reference sequence). For the CDR3, the DNA is TGTGCCAGCAGCTCTGCTAGCGGTTCCTACAATGAGCAGTTCTTC. It translates to CASSSASGSYNEQFF.

The chain carries TRBV3-1 (or the pseudogene TRBV3-2) and TRBJ2-1; 7 nucleotides agree with TRBD1. In germline, CDR1 is LGHDT, CDR2 YNNKEL (reference sequence). The CDR3 runs to 15 residues. J was trimmed by 4 bases and V by 6 bases; bases with no gene match: 9. Written as DNA, the CDR3 is TGTGCCAGCAGTTTCGGACAGGTTGCTTACAATGAGCAGTTCTTC. This sequence encodes CASSFGQVAYNEQFF.

CDR3 DNA sequence: TGCGCCAGCAGCCCGGGGGAGAGGAATTCACCCCTCCACTTT. The encoded protein is CASSPGERNSPLHF. V gene TRBV5-1 combines with J gene TRBJ1-6; D is perhaps TRBD1 (5 bases). The germline V gene encodes CDR1 SGHRS and CDR2 YFSETQ. This CDR3 contains 14 residues. The V and J ends lost 4 bases and 7 bases respectively, with 12 bases between them. The variable domain in full, completed from reference TRBV5-1 and TRBJ1-6, reads KAGVTQTPRYLIKTRGQQVTLSCSPISGHRSVSWYQQTPGQGLQFLFEYFSETQRNKGNFPGRFSGRQFSNSRSEMNVSTLELGDSALYLCASSPGERNSPLHFGNGTRLTVT.

This chain connects TRBV6-5 to TRBJ1-2; D gene unclear. CDR3 length: 13 amino acids. The V end lost 5 bases, the J end lost 7 bases, and 14 bases lay between the germline ends. Germline V gene data show CDR1 as MNHEY and CDR2 as SVGAGI. The DNA of the CDR3 is TGTGCCAGCAGTACGGCAGCTGCGGGTGGCTACACCTTC. It specifies CASSTAAAGGYTF.

This clone was seen repeatedly, ten times or more. The chain couples TRBV7-9 to TRBJ1-2; tentatively, D is TRBD1 (6 bases). V lost 1 base and J lost 6, with 9 bases in between. Germline V CDR1 and CDR2: SEHNR, FQNEAQ (reference sequence). The CDR3 is 13 amino acids. CDR3 loop: CASSLETGHGYTF. CDR3 nucleotides: TGTGCCAGCAGCTTAGAGACAGGACATGGCTACACCTTC.